This T cell receptor (beta chain) was observed in a study of beta chain features in type 1 diabetes. The CDR3 runs 13 residues. V shed 4 bases and J shed 5 bases, with 11 bases lying between them. Germline V lookup: CDR1 MNHNY, CDR2 SVGAGI (reference sequence). TCRB transcripts that were expressed got sequenced, as all of the isolated RNA had been reverse transcribed. Only in-frame clones appear in the TCRdb table, and some are missing; sequencing was by immunoSEQ multiplex PCR. The repertoire holds 810,000 or so clones, with under 20% as singletons. This clone showed up just a few times. What it binds is not known. General study findings and limits: Still unanswered here is whether HLA type influences TCRB rearrangement.

V usage is TRBV6-6 and J usage is TRBJ2-5, with a tentative D call TRBD1 (6 bases). The sequence derives from a woman aged 18-29 years in good health. The sample was naive CD4+ T cells from blood. CDR3 protein: CASSSRGKETQYF. In DNA form, the CDR3 reads TGTGCCAGCAGTTCCAGGGGTAAGGAGACCCAGTACTTC.